This entry lists 26 T cell receptor beta chains sequenced from one sample in a study of T-cell memory formation after mild COVID-19. A single record per CDR3 protein comes from TCRdb applying MiXCR to the 5' RACE reads. The data hold under 650,000 distinct CDR3 sequences, with roughly 18% observed a single time. Sequenced sample: PBMCs or a T cell subset sorted from them (not recorded which). Receptors originate from an adult woman who had mild COVID-19 (a few samples of this study predate the infection). Cell type and time point are not known.

The rearrangement links TRBV27 to TRBJ2-1; D may be TRBD1 (5 bases). Trimming pared 3 bases from V and 7 bases from J, leaving 16 bases between. The CDR3 loop spans 15 amino acids. Germline V gene data show CDR1 as MNHEY and CDR2 as SMNVEV (reference sequence). DNA of the CDR3: TGTGCCAGCAGTTTTGGATATAAAGGGGTGAATGAGCAGTTCTTC. Translation gives CASSFGYKGVNEQFF.

The V gene is TRBV6-1, the J gene TRBJ2-7, with TRBD2 matching over 13 bases. The CDR3 contains 15 residues. Germline V lookup: CDR1 MNHNS, CDR2 SASEGT. V dropped 10 bases and J dropped 3; count of bases not matched to a gene: 9. The CDR3 bases are TGTGCCATCAACTCATGGACTAGCGGGGGCTACGAGCAGTACTTC. Its protein is CAINSWTSGGYEQYF.

This clonotype has only a few counts. This chain links TRBV19 with TRBJ2-5; no clear D gene. The ends were cut back, 7 bases at V and 5 bases at J, with 17 bases in the middle. Looked up from germline, CDR1 is LNHDA and CDR2 is SQIVND (reference sequence). The CDR3 sequence is 14 residues long. The CDR3 protein is CASTDHTVGETQYF. CDR3 DNA: TGTGCCAGTACCGACCACACGGTCGGGGAGACCCAGTACTTC.

This clonotype was counted a few times. The rearrangement links TRBV5-1 to TRBJ1-2, with 7 bases identical to TRBD1. V lost 0 bases, J lost 0 bases, and 14 bases stayed unmatched. Germline V gives CDR1 SGHRS, CDR2 YFSETQ. The CDR3 is made up of 19 amino acids. CDR3 sequence reads: CASSLDTSIGTAANYGYTF. CDR3 in DNA: TGCGCCAGCAGCTTGGATACTTCCATCGGGACAGCAGCTAACTATGGCTACACCTTC. Looking up the rest from reference TRBV5-1 and TRBJ1-2 gives the full variable domain: KAGVTQTPRYLIKTRGQQVTLSCSPISGHRSVSWYQQTPGQGLQFLFEYFSETQRNKGNFPGRFSGRQFSNSRSEMNVSTLELGDSALYLCASSLDTSIGTAANYGYTFGSGTRLTVV.

In its sample, this clonotype was seen a few times. The rearrangement joins TRBV3-1 to TRBJ2-5, with D hard to call. Trimming removed 1 base from V and 5 bases from J, with 11 bases in between. This CDR3 spans 14 amino acids. Germline V CDR1 and CDR2: LGHDT, YNNKEL (reference sequence). The CDR3 sequence: CASSQGGEGETQYF. In DNA, the CDR3 is TGTGCCAGCAGCCAAGGTGGGGAAGGGGAGACCCAGTACTTC.

This clonotype was found a few times. For the CDR3, the DNA is TGCAGCGTTGTTTTGGCAAGCATTGACAGCTCCAATCAGCCCCAGCATTTT. Amino acids: CSVVLASIDSSNQPQHF. The V and J genes are TRBV29-1 and TRBJ1-5, with D possibly matching TRBD1 (5 bases). The CDR3 runs 17 residues. CDR1 is SQVTM, CDR2 ANQGSEA, per germline. The V end was cut by 4 bases, the J end by 3 bases, with 22 bases between. Full variable domain (rest looked up from reference TRBV29-1 and TRBJ1-5): SAVISQKPSRDICQRGTSLTIQCQVDSQVTMMFWYRQQPGQSLTLIATANQGSEATYESGFVIDKFPISRPNLTFSTLTVSNMSPEDSSIYLCSVVLASIDSSNQPQHFGDGTRLSIL.

The table lists this clonotype with a few counts. The chain combines TRBV19 with TRBJ2-2, with 9 bases identical to TRBD2. The V gene's germline CDR1 is LNHDA and CDR2 SQIVND (reference sequence). This CDR3 has 15 residues. The J segment lost 3 bases and the V segment lost 10 bases, leaving 9 bases of the junction unmatched. Written as DNA, the CDR3 is TGTGCCACCACCCGTAGGACTAGCGACACCGGGGAGCTGTTTTTT. The encoded protein is CATTRRTSDTGELFF.

The V and J genes are TRBV20-1 and TRBJ1-1; D unresolved. Trimming removed 3 bases at V and 4 bases at J, with 12 bases between. CDR1 is DFQATT and CDR2 is SNEGSKA in the germline V gene (reference sequence). The CDR3 length is 13 residues. This chain's CDR3 is CSASLGWGTEAFF. In DNA, the CDR3 is TGCAGTGCTAGCTTGGGTTGGGGCACTGAAGCTTTCTTT.

V and J are TRBV12-3 or TRBV12-4 and TRBJ1-5; 9 bases map to TRBD1. There are 18 residues in the CDR3. With 3 bases clipped from V and 0 bases from J, the junction kept 9 bases outside the gene matches. The CDR3 DNA reads TGTGCCAGCAGTTTTGGACAGGGGCGGCTAAATAGCAATCAGCCCCAGCATTTT. It encodes CASSFGQGRLNSNQPQHF.

This clonotype came up a few times. J is TRBJ1-1 and V is TRBV6-5; D might be TRBD1 (6 bases). Trimming stripped 10 bases from V and 2 bases from J, with 14 bases between. CDR3 length: 13 amino acids. Germline V CDR1 and CDR2: MNHEY, SVGAGI. In DNA form, the CDR3 reads TGTGCCACTGCGGGGGGCGGCAACACTGAAGCTTTCTTT. It is translated as CATAGGGNTEAFF.

The table lists this clonotype with a few counts. The V call is TRBV9, the J call TRBJ2-5; 14 bases are shared with TRBD2. The germline CDR1 and CDR2 sequences are SGDLS and YYNGEE. The CDR3 is 17 residues long. Trimming at V came to 3 bases and at J to 2 bases, leaving 6 bases not matched to a gene. The CDR3 is CASSGRTSGGLQETQYF. DNA for the CDR3: TGTGCCAGCAGCGGAAGGACTAGCGGGGGGCTTCAAGAGACCCAGTACTTC.

This clonotype has a handful of counts. The chain recombines TRBV24-1 with TRBJ2-2, with 8 nucleotides matching TRBD1. CDR1 and CDR2 (germline): KGHDR, SFDVKD. The CDR3 loop spans 16 amino acids. V was pared by 4 bases and J by 7 bases, with 10 bases of the junction left unmatched. CDR3 loop: CATSDWTGKGYGELFF. DNA for the CDR3: TGTGCCACCAGTGACTGGACAGGGAAGGGGTACGGGGAGCTGTTTTTT.

This clonotype was counted between two and nine times. V and J are TRBV7-8 and TRBJ2-5, with D tentatively TRBD1 or TRBD2 (6 bases each). The CDR3 is 15 amino acids. The ends were cut back, 1 base at V and 5 bases at J, with 14 bases in the middle. CDR1 is SGHVS and CDR2 is FQNEAQ in the germline V gene. CDR3 sequence: CASSLVRGPGETQYF. Here the CDR3 DNA reads TGTGCCAGCAGCTTAGTCCGGGGGCCTGGGGAGACCCAGTACTTC.

The genes are TRBV29-1 and TRBJ2-5; 9 positions agree with TRBD1. The V segment lost 3 bases and the J segment 6 bases; nucleotides outside the gene matches: 5. The CDR3 length is 13 residues. Germline CDR1 reads SQVTM; CDR2 reads ANQGSEA. CDR3 loop: CSVEAGQGQTQYF. The CDR3 nucleotides are TGCAGCGTTGAGGCTGGACAGGGGCAGACCCAGTACTTC. Filled out from reference TRBV29-1 and TRBJ2-5, the complete variable domain reads SAVISQKPSRDICQRGTSLTIQCQVDSQVTMMFWYRQQPGQSLTLIATANQGSEATYESGFVIDKFPISRPNLTFSTLTVSNMSPEDSSIYLCSVEAGQGQTQYFGPGTRLLVL.

This clonotype has ten or more counts. Germline and junction disagree at one end, which may indicate a read error. The rearrangement links TRBV5-1 to TRBJ2-2; the D gene is possibly TRBD2 (5 bases). The CDR3 contains 13 residues. CDR1 and CDR2 from the germline V gene are SGHRS and YFSETQ. Here the CDR3 reads CASSPGGTGELFF. As DNA, the CDR3 is TGTGCTAGCAGCCCCGGCGGCACCGGGGAGCTGTTTTTT.

This chain connects TRBV6-1 to TRBJ2-7; D is uncertain. CDR1 and CDR2 from the germline V gene are MNHNS and SASEGT. The V end lost 0 bases, the J end lost 0 bases, and 9 bases lay between the germline ends. CDR3 size: 15 residues. The CDR3 region has the DNA TGTGCCAGCAGTGAAGCGCTTGGGTACTCCTACGAGCAGTACTTC. Translation: CASSEALGYSYEQYF.

The V and J genes are TRBV6-6 and TRBJ2-5; weak D call: TRBD2 (5 bases). The V gene lost 6 bases and the J gene lost 5 bases, with 16 bases spanning the gap. The CDR3 has 14 residues. Germline loops: CDR1 MNHNY, CDR2 SVGAGI (reference sequence). The CDR3 DNA is TGTGCCAGCAGGTCGGGGTTCTCACGGGAGACCCAGTACTTC. Amino acids: CASRSGFSRETQYF.

This clonotype was counted a few times. The chain recombines TRBV7-8 with TRBJ2-1, with D possibly TRBD2 on 6 matching bases. The CDR3 loop spans 17 amino acids. Germline V gives CDR1 SGHVS, CDR2 FQNEAQ. The V end lost 2 bases, the J end lost 5 bases, and 19 bases lay between the germline ends. CDR3 sequence reads: CASSLRDPLARDNEQFF. As DNA, the CDR3 is TGTGCCAGCAGCTTAAGGGACCCCCTAGCGCGAGACAATGAGCAGTTCTTC.

The CDR3 nucleotides read TGTGCCAGCAAGAGAGGGGCCCTGGGGGAGACCCAGTACTTC. Its protein is CASKRGALGETQYF. The chain couples TRBV6-5 to TRBJ2-5; either TRBD1 or TRBD2 may fit D (5 bases each). The CDR3 is 14 amino acids. V lost 7 bases, J lost 5 bases, and 17 bases lay in between. CDR1 is MNHEY and CDR2 is SVGAGI in the germline V gene.

This rearrangement joins TRBV15 to TRBJ2-5, with D maybe TRBD2 (6 bases). CDR3 size: 12 residues. Germline CDR1 and CDR2: LNHNV and YYDKDF (reference sequence). Trimming cost V 0 bases and J 11 bases, with 10 bases left between them. The CDR3 protein is CATSRDSLAQYF. CDR3 DNA sequence: TGTGCCACCAGCAGAGATTCGCTAGCGCAGTACTTC.

This clonotype was observed a handful of times. The V and J genes are TRBV5-5 and TRBJ2-7; possible D gene TRBD1, 5 bases. Germline CDR1 is SGHKS and CDR2 is YYEKEE (reference sequence). The CDR3 is 16 amino acids. The V end was cut by 2 bases, the J end by 3 bases, with 18 bases between. CDR3 loop: CASSFQPDRVGYEQYF. In DNA, the CDR3 is TGTGCCAGCAGCTTCCAGCCAGACAGAGTAGGCTACGAGCAGTACTTC.

This clonotype was counted ten times or more. The rearrangement uses TRBV7-2 and TRBJ2-2; a weak D match, TRBD2 (6 bases). This CDR3 comprises 15 residues. The V end lost 5 bases, the J end lost 0 bases, and 10 bases lay between the germline ends. CDR1 and CDR2 from the germline V gene are SGHTA and FQGNSA. CDR3 loop: CASSRGTTNTGELFF. CDR3 sequence (DNA): TGTGCCAGCAGCCGCGGGACCACGAACACCGGGGAGCTGTTTTTT.

This clonotype has more than one count but fewer than ten. This chain joins TRBV6-5 and TRBJ1-2; D may be TRBD1 (5 bases). Germline lookup yields CDR1 MNHEY and CDR2 SVGAGI. This CDR3 spans 15 amino acids. Trimming shortened V by 2 bases and J by 0 bases, and 10 bases separated the two germline ends. The CDR3 DNA reads TGTGCCAGCAGTTACGGGGGGGGAGCTAACTATGGCTACACCTTC. This codes for CASSYGGGANYGYTF.

This clonotype came up many times. The V and J genes are TRBV6-6 and TRBJ2-3; TRBD1 agrees at 10 bases. CDR1 and CDR2 from the germline V gene are MNHNY and SVGAGI (reference sequence). V trimming: 6 bases; J trimming: 12 bases; junction bases outside the gene matches: 6. CDR3 length: 12 residues. DNA for the CDR3: TGTGCCAGCAGCCCGGGACAGGGGCGTCAGTATTTT. This sequence encodes CASSPGQGRQYF.

This clonotype was picked up a small number of times. This CDR3 reads CASRMTRRGVIYEQYF. The CDR3 bases are TGTGCCAGCAGGATGACCAGGAGGGGAGTAATCTACGAGCAGTACTTC. The rearrangement uses TRBV27 and TRBJ2-7; the D gene is possibly TRBD2 (6 bases). V gave up 6 bases and J gave up 3 bases, with 21 bases separating them. Germline CDR1 is MNHEY and CDR2 is SMNVEV (reference sequence). The CDR3 sequence is 16 residues long.

This clonotype appeared once. The J gene is TRBJ2-7, the V gene TRBV4-3; TRBD1 matches 7 bases. V shed 1 base, J shed 0 bases, and the junction held 9 bases outside the gene matches. The CDR3 is 17 residues long. Germline CDR1 reads LGHNA; CDR2 reads YSLEER. The CDR3 spells CASSQGTPGQSSYEQYF. The CDR3 nucleotides read TGCGCCAGCAGCCAAGGCACCCCGGGACAGTCCTCCTACGAGCAGTACTTC.